This TCR beta chain was sequenced in a study of blood T cell repertoires in COVID-19. At the level of the study: The United States, Italy and Spain were the sources of the acute and convalescent COVID-19 samples. The analysed material was cDNA or gDNA that came from T cells, B-cell-depleted T cells, or PBMCs.

Per the study methods: Amplified reference gene primers provided the basis for estimating nucleated cell counts. TCRdb keeps only in-frame clones here, not all; method: immunoSEQ multiplex PCR. V and J calls and clone size follow that table, whereas D and trimming were derived from the DNA. This sample has about 50,000 clones; 90% to 95% occur once, and the top ten carry about 8.9%. CDR3 size: 18 residues. Trimming took 3 bases from V and 3 from J; bases not matched to a gene: 14. Germline lookup yields CDR1 SGHTA and CDR2 FQGTGA. The sequence was obtained from a woman aged 80 or over with acute or convalescent COVID-19. The chain combines TRBV7-3 with TRBJ2-1; 7 nucleotides agree with TRBD2. The sample comprised peripheral blood. CDR3: CASSLSGGPPGGYNEQFF. The CDR3 nucleotides are TGTGCCAGCAGCTTGAGTGGCGGCCCACCGGGGGGCTACAATGAGCAGTTCTTC.